The 28 T cell receptor beta chains in this list originate from one sample, sequenced in a study of vaccination and CD4 T cells after COVID-19 (dated by TCRdb to the early 2020s). These receptors have no identified antigens. Reading the label with the study, this specimen's treatment or condition is: roughly 11-day PBMC culture with coronavirus spike peptide pools or control peptides (ViraFEST assay). The method behind the library was PCR. The instrument given in TCRdb is Illumina iSeq 100. TCR sequencing of DNA from cultured CD4+ T cells used the Oncomine TCR Beta short-read assay at the Johns Hopkins FTIC core. Clones were called with MiXCR by TCRdb after fastp trimmed the public reads at Q25, and only in-frame beta chains were retained. Each record represents a unique CDR3 protein, reported with the most common genes and DNA among its rows. Here the sample has approximately 20,000 distinct CDR3 sequences; around 62% occur a single time. Of the sample, more than 20% is held by the ten largest clones.

The sequences come from CD4+ T cells from blood, cultured in vitro, collected before SARS-CoV-2 vaccination. The source of these receptors is a human donor who received a COVID-19 vaccine.

There are a few counts of this clonotype. One end of the junction varies from germline; a read error may be responsible. This chain uses TRBV6-1 with TRBJ1-2, with TRBD1 as a possible D gene (5 bases). The germline V gene has CDR1 MNHNS and CDR2 SASEGT. The CDR3 contains 14 residues. In nucleotides, the CDR3 is TGTGCCAGCAGTGAATACCCGATACGTGTTTACAGGCCCTTC. It yields the protein CASSEYPIRVYRPF.

The chain couples TRBV7-6 to TRBJ2-7, with D perhaps being TRBD1 or TRBD2 (5 bases each). Trimming left V 4 bases short and J 0 bases short, with 13 bases between. The CDR3 runs 15 residues. CDR1 and CDR2 from the germline V gene are SGHVS and FNYEAQ. The CDR3 nucleotides are TGTGCCAGCAGCTGGGGGTCTAGAAGCTCCTACGAGCAGTACTTC. Amino acids: CASSWGSRSSYEQYF. The full variable domain, rest sourced from reference TRBV7-6 and TRBJ2-7, is GAGVSQSPRYKVTKRGQDVALRCDPISGHVSLYWYRQALGQGPEFLTYFNYEAQQDKSGLPNDRFSAERPEGSISTLTIQRTEQRDSAMYRCASSWGSRSSYEQYFGPGTRLTVT.

This clonotype has more than one count but fewer than ten. This chain connects TRBV20-1 to TRBJ2-2, with a weak D call TRBD2 (5 bases). Trimming took 3 bases from V and 2 from J, leaving 13 bases between them. CDR3 length equals 15 residues. Germline-derived CDR1 and CDR2 are DFQATT and SNEGSKA (reference sequence). CDR3 sequence (DNA): TGCAGTGCTAGTTCTGGACTGGAAAACACCGGGGAGCTGTTTTTT. Residues: CSASSGLENTGELFF.

The chain uses TRBV19 and TRBJ2-1; D unresolved. The CDR3 length is 14 residues. Trimming pared 3 bases from V and 7 bases from J, leaving 13 bases between. Germline loops: CDR1 LNHDA, CDR2 SQIVND (reference sequence). CDR3 sequence reads: CASSIPGRWNEQFF. The CDR3 DNA reads as TGTGCCAGTAGTATCCCGGGCCGCTGGAATGAGCAGTTCTTC.

The chain has TRBV6-5 and TRBJ1-2, with a tentative D call TRBD1 (6 bases). Between the trimmed V and J ends, which lost 4 bases and 0 bases, there was a span of 15 bases. Germline-derived CDR1 and CDR2 are MNHEY and SVGAGI. This CDR3 has 16 amino acids. Here the CDR3 reads CASSSTGPSPNYGYTF. In nucleotides, the CDR3 is TGTGCCAGCAGTTCGACAGGACCCTCACCTAACTATGGCTACACCTTC.

This chain joins TRBV24-1 and TRBJ2-7; possible D gene TRBD1, 7 bases. The V gene lost 4 bases and the J gene lost 0 bases, with 18 bases spanning the gap. The CDR3 loop spans 17 amino acids. Germline CDR1 KGHDR, CDR2 SFDVKD. DNA of the CDR3: TGTGCCACCAGTGACACGAAAGGCGGGACAGTCTCCTACGAGCAGTACTTC. Its protein product is CATSDTKGGTVSYEQYF.

There are a few counts of this clonotype. The chain joins TRBV20-1 to TRBJ2-3; D unresolved. Trimming cost V 3 bases and J 2 bases, with 15 bases left between them. Germline V lookup: CDR1 DFQATT, CDR2 SNEGSKA (reference sequence). This CDR3 has 15 residues. CDR3 protein: CSARGSRRFTDTQYF. The CDR3, as DNA: TGCAGTGCTAGGGGGTCCAGGCGGTTCACAGATACGCAGTATTTT.

The genes are TRBV11-2 and TRBJ2-1; a possible D gene is TRBD1 (6 bases). Trimming removed 3 bases from V and 8 bases from J, with 17 bases in between. The CDR3 runs 15 residues. Per the germline V gene, CDR1 is SGHAT and CDR2 is FQNNGV. CDR3 sequence (DNA): TGTGCCAGCAGCTTTCAAAGGACAGCTGTCGATGAGCAGTTCTTC. Translated: CASSFQRTAVDEQFF.

The rearrangement uses TRBV20-1 and TRBJ1-2, with D hard to call. The CDR3 has 12 amino acids. The germline V gene encodes CDR1 DFQATT and CDR2 SNEGSKA (reference sequence). Trimming removed 0 bases at V and 3 bases at J, with 5 bases between. CDR3 DNA sequence: TGCAGTGCTAGAGACAAGTACTATGGCTACACCTTC. Encoded protein: CSARDKYYGYTF.

The chain has TRBV30 and TRBJ2-5; the D gene is possibly TRBD2 (6 bases). Germline V gene lookup returns CDR1 GTSNPN and CDR2 SVGIG (reference sequence). This CDR3 region has 15 residues. Deletions cut 2 bases from V and 3 bases from J, with 16 bases between. CDR3 sequence (DNA): TGTGCCTGGAGTTCGGCGGGGTATTTCGAAGAGACCCAGTACTTC. This gives the protein CAWSSAGYFEETQYF.

Details on this clonotype: The germline gene is not matched at one end of the junction; a read error may be the cause. This chain links TRBV24-1 with TRBJ1-2, with D tentatively TRBD1 (5 bases). The CDR3 spans 12 residues. The germline gives CDR1 KGHDR, CDR2 SFDVKD. CDR3 sequence reads: CAASDLGGGYTF. CDR3 bases: TGTGCCGCCAGTGATCTTGGGGGTGGCTACACCTTC.

This clonotype was found once. The genes are TRBV23-1 and TRBJ2-7; D is ambiguous. TRBV23-1 is an ORF, with its function uncertain. Trimming removed 1 base at V and 3 bases at J, with 16 bases between. The CDR3 totals 16 residues. The CDR3 spells CASSQYNDRPHYEQYF. CDR3 nucleotide sequence: TGCGCCAGCAGTCAATACAATGACCGACCACACTACGAGCAGTACTTC.

The V and J genes are TRBV19 and TRBJ2-5; 11 bases match TRBD2. The CDR3 totals 16 residues. V trimming: 1 base; J trimming: 5 bases; junction bases outside the gene matches: 6. Germline V CDR1 and CDR2: LNHDA, SQIVND (reference sequence). The CDR3 loop is CASSIVSGGGWETQYF. As DNA, the CDR3 is TGTGCCAGTAGTATAGTTAGCGGGGGGGGATGGGAGACCCAGTACTTC.

This chain joins TRBV5-1 and TRBJ2-3; TRBD2 might be the D (6 bases). Per germline, CDR1 SGHRS and CDR2 YFSETQ. Trimming took 0 bases from V and 1 from J, leaving 9 bases between them. This CDR3 spans 15 amino acids. The CDR3 protein is CASSLDVAGTDTQYF. As DNA, the CDR3 is TGCGCCAGCAGCTTGGATGTAGCGGGCACAGATACGCAGTATTTT.

This clonotype is a singleton in its sample. The chain uses TRBV11-3 and TRBJ1-6; D remains ambiguous. Trimming cost V 5 bases and J 4 bases, with 9 bases left between them. The CDR3 is 14 residues long. Germline V gene sequence: CDR1 SGHNT, CDR2 YENEEA. The CDR3 nucleotides read TGTGCCAGCAGCGACACAGAGTATAATTCACCCCTCCACTTT. Translation: CASSDTEYNSPLHF.

This chain connects TRBV24-1 to TRBJ1-5; no firm D call. The CDR3 spans 15 residues. Germline loops: CDR1 KGHDR, CDR2 SFDVKD. The V end was cut by 2 bases, the J end by 5 bases, with 12 bases between. The DNA of the CDR3 is TGTGCCACCAGTGATTCCGGGAGGTCCGATCAGCCCCAGCATTTT. Protein: CATSDSGRSDQPQHF.

This clonotype was seen more than once but under ten times. This rearrangement joins TRBV30 to TRBJ1-6; D gene uncertain. Between the trimmed V and J ends, which lost 3 bases and 7 bases, there was a span of 10 bases. The germline CDR1 and CDR2 sequences are GTSNPN and SVGIG (reference sequence). The CDR3 is 13 residues long. The CDR3 sequence is CAWSGQANSPLHF. For the CDR3, the DNA is TGTGCCTGGAGCGGGCAGGCCAATTCACCCCTCCACTTT.

This chain connects TRBV24-1 to TRBJ1-2; TRBD1 aligns across 11 bases. V lost 4 bases to trimming and J lost 4 bases; unmatched junction nucleotides: 7. In germline, CDR1 is KGHDR, CDR2 SFDVKD. The CDR3 extends over 16 amino acids. The CDR3 region is CATSDRTGGGSYGYTF. The CDR3 region has the DNA TGTGCCACCAGTGACCGGACAGGGGGCGGCAGCTATGGCTACACCTTC.

This chain connects TRBV6-5 to TRBJ2-1; 11 bases are a match to TRBD2. The germline V gene has CDR1 MNHEY and CDR2 SVGAGI. The V gene end was trimmed by 0 bases and the J gene end by 4 bases; junction bases not matched to a gene: 8. The CDR3 covers 18 residues. The DNA for the CDR3 is TGTGCCAGCAGTTACTCTATTATAGCGGGGGGGCTGTACAATGAGCAGTTCTTC. This sequence encodes CASSYSIIAGGLYNEQFF.

This chain links TRBV5-4 with TRBJ2-2; D is possibly TRBD2 (6 bases). This CDR3 has 15 residues. In germline, CDR1 is SGHNT, CDR2 YYREEE (reference sequence). Trimming removed 1 base at V and 1 base at J, with 8 bases between. The CDR3 region has the DNA TGTGCCAGCAGCTTGAACGGGGGGAACACCGGGGAGCTGTTTTTT. It yields the protein CASSLNGGNTGELFF.

The chain has TRBV9 and TRBJ1-1; 11 bases are a match to TRBD1. The V and J ends lost 5 bases and 2 bases, in that order; junction bases with no gene match: 2. This CDR3 is 14 amino acids long. The germline CDR1 and CDR2 sequences are SGDLS and YYNGEE. CDR3: CASRGQGGNTEAFF. CDR3 in DNA: TGTGCCAGCAGGGGACAGGGGGGAAACACTGAAGCTTTCTTT. The complete variable domain, with remaining parts taken from reference TRBV9 and TRBJ1-1, reads DSGVTQTPKHLITATGQRVTLRCSPRSGDLSVYWYQQSLDQGLQFLIQYYNGEERAKGNILERFSAQQFPDLHSELNLSSLELGDSALYFCASRGQGGNTEAFFGQGTRLTVV.

The count of this clonotype is one. The J gene is TRBJ1-2, the V gene TRBV27; 9 bases are a match to TRBD1. The CDR3 is made up of 16 amino acids. The V gene end was trimmed by 4 bases and the J gene end by 2 bases; junction bases not matched to a gene: 8. Germline CDR1 and CDR2: MNHEY and SMNVEV (reference sequence). DNA of the CDR3: TGTGCCAGCAGTTCGACCCGGACAGGGGTAAACTATGGCTACACCTTC. Translated, it gives CASSSTRTGVNYGYTF.

The chain has TRBV19 and TRBJ1-6; the match to TRBD1 covers 9 bases. The CDR3 is 17 amino acids. Per germline, CDR1 LNHDA and CDR2 SQIVND (reference sequence). J lost 0 bases, V lost 8 bases, and 8 bases had no gene match. The CDR3 sequence: CASLDRGLSSYNSPLHF. CDR3 DNA sequence: TGTGCCAGTTTGGACAGGGGCCTTAGCTCCTATAATTCACCCCTCCACTTT.

This sequence joins TRBV6-1 and TRBJ1-5; weak D call: TRBD1 (5 bases). V dropped 6 bases and J dropped 7 bases, with 13 bases sitting between them. This CDR3 has 13 amino acids. The germline V gene encodes CDR1 MNHNS and CDR2 SASEGT. The CDR3 DNA is TGTGCCAGCAGGGGGGGGGTCGGGCAGCCCCAGCATTTT. This gives the protein CASRGGVGQPQHF.

The chain carries TRBV19 and TRBJ1-2, with 8 bases aligning to TRBD1. This CDR3 has 15 amino acids. Per germline, CDR1 LNHDA and CDR2 SQIVND (reference sequence). V gave up 5 bases and J gave up 3 bases; unmatched junction bases: 8. The DNA of the CDR3 is TGTGCCAGTAGTCGGACCGACAGGGGTGACTATGGCTACACCTTC. It specifies CASSRTDRGDYGYTF.

V is TRBV30 and J is TRBJ2-2, with 14 bases aligning to TRBD2. J lost 6 bases, V lost 2 bases, and 2 bases had no gene match. Germline V lookup: CDR1 GTSNPN, CDR2 SVGIG (reference sequence). The CDR3 runs 15 residues. CDR3 DNA: TGTGCCTGGAGTACGACTAGCGGGGGGGCCGGGGAGCTGTTTTTT. Its protein product is CAWSTTSGGAGELFF.

This chain links TRBV7-2 with TRBJ2-5; 13 bases match TRBD2. V dropped 6 bases and J dropped 7; count of bases not matched to a gene: 5. The germline V gene encodes CDR1 SGHTA and CDR2 FQGNSA. CDR3 length equals 14 residues. This CDR3 is CASRTSGGAGTQYF. CDR3 bases: TGTGCCAGCAGAACTAGCGGGGGGGCGGGGACCCAGTACTTC.

V gene TRBV10-1 combines with J gene TRBJ2-7; D not certain. This CDR3 has 14 residues. Germline CDR1 WNHNN, CDR2 SYGVQD (reference sequence). The V end was cut by 4 bases, the J end by 2 bases, with 12 bases between. CDR3 DNA sequence: TGCGCCAGCAGTGTGAGCCGGGTAACCTACGAGCAGTACTTC. Translating gives CASSVSRVTYEQYF.